Listed here are 24 T cell receptor beta chains from one sample, sequenced in a study of blood T cells in healthy people across ages. Sample-barcoded 5' priming and a J-beta primer mix drove a second PCR of about 6 to 12 cycles. From the 5' RACE reads, TCRdb called clonotypes with MiXCR, one entry per CDR3 protein. The table lists approximately 1.5 million distinct CDR3 sequences, around 35% of them singletons. The sequenced sample consisted of blood. The receptors stem from a woman in her twenties or thirties in good health.

This clonotype occurred a few times. V is TRBV6-1 and J is TRBJ2-1, with D unclear. Between the trimmed V and J ends, which lost 4 bases and 7 bases, there was a span of 17 bases. CDR3 length: 15 amino acids. Germline loops: CDR1 MNHNS, CDR2 SASEGT. For the CDR3, the DNA is TGTGCCAGCAGTGGGACGGCTAACTCCTTTAATGAGCAGTTCTTC. This translates into CASSGTANSFNEQFF.

V usage is TRBV27 and J usage is TRBJ1-4; the D gene is possibly TRBD1 (6 bases). CDR1 is MNHEY, CDR2 SMNVEV, per germline (reference sequence). V lost 4 bases to trimming and J lost 5 bases, with 11 bases between them. This CDR3 has 14 residues. The CDR3 sequence is CASSSRGLNEKLFF. DNA for the CDR3: TGTGCCAGCAGTTCCAGGGGACTGAATGAAAAACTGTTTTTT. The whole variable domain, remainder taken from reference TRBV27 and TRBJ1-4, is EAQVTQNPRYLITVTGKKLTVTCSQNMNHEYMSWYRQDPGLGLRQIYYSMNVEVTDKGDVPEGYKVSRKEKRNFPLILESPSPNQTSLYFCASSSRGLNEKLFFGSGTQLSVL.

The chain carries TRBV20-1 and TRBJ1-1, with 7 bases fitting TRBD1. Germline lookup yields CDR1 DFQATT and CDR2 SNEGSKA (reference sequence). The junction had 8 bases not matched to a gene; V was cut back by 7 bases and J by 3 bases. The CDR3 length is 13 residues. DNA of the CDR3: TGCAGTGTTAGGAGGGGGCCGGACACTGAAGCTTTCTTT. Amino acid sequence: CSVRRGPDTEAFF.

This clonotype was seen a few times. The chain combines TRBV5-5 with TRBJ1-2, with 8 bases fitting TRBD1. CDR1 is SGHKS, CDR2 YYEKEE, per germline (reference sequence). J gave up 1 base and V 4 bases, and 6 bases lay outside the gene matches. The CDR3 is 15 amino acids. The CDR3 DNA sequence: TGTGCCAGCAGCCCTCGGACAGGGCTTAACTATGGCTACACCTTC. It is translated as CASSPRTGLNYGYTF.

Remarks on this clonotype: A junction boundary mismatches the germline segment, possibly from a read error. V is TRBV7-8 and J is TRBJ2-7, with D perhaps matching TRBD1 (5 bases). The CDR3 length is 14 residues. The germline CDR1 and CDR2 sequences are SGHVS and FQNEAQ. The CDR3 region has the DNA TGTGCCAGCAGCCCGGCGACAGCATCCTACGGGCAGTACTTC. The encoded protein is CASSPATASYGQYF.

This clonotype showed up just once. This sequence may be a read error, since a much larger clone differs from it by one base. V usage is TRBV4-2 and J usage is TRBJ2-7; 8 nucleotides align to TRBD2. The junction had 18 bases not matched to a gene; V was cut back by 3 bases and J by 2 bases. Germline V gene lookup returns CDR1 LGHNA and CDR2 YNFKEQ. This CDR3 spans 19 amino acids. CDR3 amino acids: CASSQDPRQLAEGTYEQYF. The CDR3 region has the DNA TGTGCCAGCAGCCAGGACCCTCGACAACTAGCGGAGGGAACCTACGAGCAGTACTTC.

V is TRBV20-1 and J is TRBJ2-7; TRBD1 matches at 9 bases. CDR1 is DFQATT and CDR2 is SNEGSKA in the germline V gene (reference sequence). The CDR3 covers 14 residues. Germline trimming cut 2 bases from V and 2 bases from J; bases unmatched to any gene: 4. The CDR3 DNA is TGCAGTGCTAGAAAGGACAGGGGAACCTACGAGCAGTACTTC. Its translation is CSARKDRGTYEQYF.

The chain links TRBV19 to TRBJ2-1; D is ambiguous. Germline CDR1 and CDR2: LNHDA and SQIVND (reference sequence). The V and J ends lost 4 bases and 0 bases respectively, with 13 bases between them. This CDR3 contains 16 residues. This chain's CDR3 is CASSTPAISSYNEQFF. CDR3 nucleotides: TGTGCCAGTAGTACCCCGGCGATCAGCTCCTACAATGAGCAGTTCTTC.

About this clonotype itself: This may arise from a read error, as a much more abundant clone is one base away. The chain is built from TRBV28 and TRBJ2-7, with D perhaps matching TRBD1 (6 bases). The CDR3 contains 13 residues. Germline CDR1 and CDR2: MDHEN and SYDVKM. This CDR3 is CASSLNGGYKQYF. Here the CDR3 DNA reads TGTGCCAGCAGTTTGAATGGGGGCTACAAGCAGTACTTC.

This clonotype appeared many times. V and J are TRBV7-3 and TRBJ1-1; unclear D gene. The germline gives CDR1 SGHTA, CDR2 FQGTGA. The CDR3 spans 13 residues. Trimming cost V 2 bases and J 11 bases, with 15 bases left between them. The CDR3 region is CASSLWQSHRAFF. CDR3 DNA: TGTGCCAGCAGCTTATGGCAGTCGCATAGGGCTTTCTTT.

As concerns this clonotype: This may arise from a read error, as a much more abundant clone is one base away. V usage is TRBV12-3 or TRBV12-4 and J usage is TRBJ2-1; TRBD1 agrees at 7 bases. The ends lost 3 bases at V and 12 bases at J; junction bases unmatched: 11. The CDR3 contains 14 residues. The CDR3, as DNA: TGTGCCAGCAGTTTCGGGGCAGGGGGTTTCGGGCAGTTCTTC. This translates into CASSFGAGGFGQFF.

The V gene is TRBV5-1, the J gene TRBJ2-5; the D gene could be TRBD1 or TRBD2 (6 bases each). The V end lost 3 bases, the J end lost 6 bases, and 18 bases lay between the germline ends. The CDR3 contains 15 residues. In germline, CDR1 is SGHRS, CDR2 YFSETQ. This CDR3 reads CASSYEGGLVQTQYF. As DNA, the CDR3 is TGCGCCAGCAGCTATGAGGGGGGTCTCGTCCAGACCCAGTACTTC. The full variable domain, its missing parts supplied by reference TRBV5-1 and TRBJ2-5, is KAGVTQTPRYLIKTRGQQVTLSCSPISGHRSVSWYQQTPGQGLQFLFEYFSETQRNKGNFPGRFSGRQFSNSRSEMNVSTLELGDSALYLCASSYEGGLVQTQYFGPGTRLLVL.

The sample holds a few counts of this clonotype. The chain has TRBV7-2 and TRBJ2-3; either TRBD1 or TRBD2 may fit D (5 bases each). V was clipped by 3 bases and J by 0 bases, with 22 bases between them. This CDR3 has 19 amino acids. The germline CDR1 and CDR2 sequences are SGHTA and FQGNSA. CDR3: CASSFDSGRLPTSTDTQYF. In DNA form, the CDR3 reads TGTGCCAGCAGCTTTGACAGTGGGAGACTCCCGACTAGCACAGATACGCAGTATTTT.

The chain recombines TRBV12-3 or TRBV12-4 with TRBJ1-5; D might be TRBD1 (6 bases). The CDR3 loop spans 15 amino acids. V gave up 7 bases and J gave up 4 bases, with 17 bases separating them. This chain's CDR3 is CASTSKGGPNQPQHF. The DNA for the CDR3 is TGTGCCAGCACCTCTAAGGGGGGACCAAATCAGCCCCAGCATTTT.

Comments on this clonotype: One base away lies a much larger clone, so this may be a sequencing read error. The chain links TRBV4-1 to TRBJ2-5; no reliable D call. With the DNA end fitting TRBJ2-1 better, the J assignment may be wrong. Germline assignment: CDR1 MGHRA and CDR2 YSYEKL. The CDR3 is 13 amino acids. CDR3 coding DNA: TGCGCCAGCAGCCTAACTAACCAAGAGACCCAGTTCTTC. This encodes CASSLTNQETQFF.

CDR3 loop: CASSPPLGGGFEQYF. The CDR3, as DNA: TGTGCCAGCAGCCCCCCATTGGGGGGAGGATTCGAGCAGTACTTC. The rearrangement uses TRBV9 and TRBJ2-7; perhaps TRBD2 as D (6 bases). This CDR3 has 15 residues. V lost 4 bases and J lost 6, with 20 bases in between. In germline, CDR1 is SGDLS, CDR2 YYNGEE. Drawing the rest from reference TRBV9 and TRBJ2-7, the complete variable domain is DSGVTQTPKHLITATGQRVTLRCSPRSGDLSVYWYQQSLDQGLQFLIQYYNGEERAKGNILERFSAQQFPDLHSELNLSSLELGDSALYFCASSPPLGGGFEQYFGPGTRLTVT.

V and J are TRBV27 and TRBJ1-4; TRBD1 matches 7 bases. J gave up 1 base and V 5 bases, and 1 base lay outside the gene matches. The CDR3 has 14 residues. The germline CDR1 and CDR2 sequences are MNHEY and SMNVEV (reference sequence). The CDR3 DNA sequence: TGTGCCAGCAGTCACAGGGGAACTAATGAAAAACTGTTTTTT. Translated, it gives CASSHRGTNEKLFF.

The chain uses TRBV5-8 and TRBJ2-7; TRBD1 is a possible D gene (6 bases). With 0 bases removed from V and 4 bases from J, the gap between germline ends came to 14 bases. Germline values: CDR1 SGHTS, CDR2 YDEGEE. The CDR3 contains 15 residues. The chain's CDR3 is CASSLGTGSGYEQYF. CDR3 bases: TGTGCCAGCAGCTTGGGAACAGGGAGTGGGTACGAGCAGTACTTC.

This clonotype was found a few times. The V gene is TRBV3-1, the J gene TRBJ1-1; TRBD1 matches at 7 bases. J lost 0 bases, V lost 1 base, and 8 bases had no gene match. The length of the CDR3 is 17 residues. Germline V gene sequence: CDR1 LGHDT, CDR2 YNNKEL (reference sequence). The CDR3 here is CASSQVPWDSVNTEAFF. The CDR3 nucleotides are TGTGCCAGCAGCCAAGTCCCATGGGACAGTGTGAACACTGAAGCTTTCTTT.

This clonotype was seen ten or more times. The chain employs TRBV10-3 and TRBJ2-3; maybe TRBD2 (5 bases). Per the germline V gene, CDR1 is ENHRY and CDR2 is SYGVKD. The CDR3 loop spans 15 amino acids. V lost 3 bases to trimming and J lost 6 bases, with 16 bases between them. CDR3 in DNA: TGTGCCATCAGTGAAGCGCAACCGGGAAGGGATACGCAGTATTTT. It is translated as CAISEAQPGRDTQYF.

The J gene is TRBJ2-5, the V gene TRBV28, with 9 nucleotides matching TRBD1. TRBJ2-7 explains the end of the DNA better; the J call may be wrong. The CDR3 has 15 amino acids. Germline V CDR1 and CDR2: MDHEN, SYDVKM. The CDR3 reads CASSLLGQGNYEQYF. The CDR3 DNA reads TGTGCCAGCAGTTTACTGGGACAGGGAAACTACGAGCAGTACTTC.

This clonotype was detected a few times. The chain joins TRBV3-1 to TRBJ2-1; TRBD2 might be the D (6 bases). Germline CDR1 is LGHDT and CDR2 is YNNKEL (reference sequence). CDR3 length equals 17 residues. V shed 4 bases and J shed 2 bases, with 18 bases lying between them. CDR3 sequence reads: CASSPPGGERAYNEQFF. CDR3 sequence (DNA): TGTGCCAGCAGCCCACCCGGAGGGGAGAGAGCCTACAATGAGCAGTTCTTC.

This sequence joins TRBV12-3 or TRBV12-4 and TRBJ1-3, with D perhaps TRBD1 (5 bases). The CDR3 runs 13 residues. V was cut by 6 bases and J by 1 base, with 7 bases left in between. The CDR3: CASSRVSGNTIYF. The CDR3 coding sequence is TGTGCCAGCAGCAGGGTATCTGGAAACACCATATATTTT.

The chain employs TRBV20-1 and TRBJ2-5; 8 bases are a match to TRBD2. Trimming took 1 base from V and 5 from J; bases not matched to a gene: 6. The CDR3 runs 14 residues. Per the germline V gene, CDR1 is DFQATT and CDR2 is SNEGSKA (reference sequence). For the CDR3, the DNA is TGCAGTGCTAGAGGGACTAGCCGAGGGGAGACCCAGTACTTC. Translated, it gives CSARGTSRGETQYF.